Following are 28 T cell receptor beta chains from one sample sequenced in a study of blood T cell repertoires in COVID-19. TCRdb's table, derived via immunoSEQ multiplex PCR, lists solely in-frame clones and lacks some. Of about 180,000 clones listed, around 73% are singletons. The sample consisted of PBMCs or T cells enriched from blood (not recorded which). These receptors all come from a woman in her 50s who had recovered from COVID-19.

This chain joins TRBV7-2 and TRBJ1-2; 7 bases align to TRBD1. The CDR3 loop spans 14 amino acids. Looked up from germline, CDR1 is SGHTA and CDR2 is FQGNSA. The J segment lost 8 bases and the V segment lost 5 bases, leaving 11 bases of the junction unmatched. CDR3 nucleotide sequence: TGTGCCAGCAGCGGCCATGGACAGGCGGGGGGCTACACCTTC. It yields the protein CASSGHGQAGGYTF. The full variable domain, with the rest looked up from reference TRBV7-2 and TRBJ1-2, is GAGVSQSPSNKVTEKGKDVELRCDPISGHTALYWYRQSLGQGLEFLIYFQGNSAPDKSGLPSDRFSAERTGGSVSTLTIQRTQQEDSAVYLCASSGHGQAGGYTFGSGTRLTVV.

This chain joins TRBV2 and TRBJ2-7, with a weak D call TRBD1 (5 bases). There are 14 residues in the CDR3. V shed 8 bases and J shed 1 base, with 15 bases lying between them. In germline, CDR1 is SNHLY, CDR2 FYNNEI. The CDR3 loop reads CASLYTGGSYEQYF. As DNA, the CDR3 is TGTGCCAGCCTTTACACAGGCGGATCCTACGAGCAGTACTTC.

The chain has TRBV5-1 and TRBJ2-1; no definite D call. The V gene's germline CDR1 is SGHRS and CDR2 YFSETQ. The CDR3 is 15 residues long. Trimming left V 0 bases short and J 2 bases short, with 9 bases between. The CDR3 sequence: CASSLVSVAYNEQFF. The CDR3 DNA sequence: TGCGCCAGCAGCTTGGTCTCGGTAGCCTACAATGAGCAGTTCTTC.

This clone was seen only once. V gene TRBV10-3 combines with J gene TRBJ1-5; 8 bases align to TRBD1. Germline CDR1 and CDR2: ENHRY and SYGVKD. The ends lost 8 bases at V and 3 bases at J; junction bases unmatched: 15. The CDR3 has 17 residues. The CDR3 bases are TGTGCCATCTCTTCAGATGGGCAGACAGGGGACAATCAGCCCCAGCATTTT. It yields the protein CAISSDGQTGDNQPQHF.

This clone appeared once. The chain recombines TRBV7-7 with TRBJ1-3; D is unclear. There are 11 residues in the CDR3. Per germline, CDR1 SSHAT and CDR2 FNYEAQ (reference sequence). The CDR3 DNA reads TGTGGTGTTCGTGATGGCAACACCATATATTTT. This gives the protein CGVRDGNTIYF.

J is TRBJ1-2 and V is TRBV7-9; no reliable D call. Per germline, CDR1 SEHNR and CDR2 FQNEAQ (reference sequence). Trimming took 5 bases from V and 4 from J, leaving 17 bases between them. The CDR3 length is 15 residues. The CDR3 region is CASSPLELPSYGYTF. The CDR3 coding sequence is TGTGCCAGCAGCCCCCTGGAGTTACCCTCCTATGGCTACACCTTC.

The chain joins TRBV18 to TRBJ1-2; the match to TRBD1 covers 8 bases. CDR1 is KGHSH and CDR2 is LQKENI in the germline V gene. J gave up 4 bases and V 4 bases, and 5 bases lay outside the gene matches. This CDR3 has 14 amino acids. CDR3 region: CASSLKTGAYGYTF. CDR3 in DNA: TGTGCCAGCTCACTAAAGACAGGGGCCTATGGCTACACCTTC.

This clone was detected once. The chain has TRBV20-1 and TRBJ2-3; D unresolved. With 6 bases removed from V and 7 bases from J, the gap between germline ends came to 8 bases. The CDR3 sequence is 10 residues long. Germline CDR1 and CDR2: DFQATT and SNEGSKA (reference sequence). Here the CDR3 reads CSATPNTQYF. The CDR3 region has the DNA TGCAGTGCCACACCGAATACGCAGTATTTT.

The V and J genes are TRBV19 and TRBJ1-5; D possibly corresponds to TRBD1 (5 bases). The CDR3 is 14 residues long. V was shortened by 5 bases and J by 1 base, with 9 bases between the two germline ends. Germline CDR1 reads LNHDA; CDR2 reads SQIVND (reference sequence). Here the CDR3 DNA reads TGTGCCAGTAGTTCTTCAGGGAGCAATCAGCCCCAGCATTTT. Its translation is CASSSSGSNQPQHF.

The table lists this clone with a few counts. The rearrangement uses TRBV28 and TRBJ1-4; 9 bases map to TRBD1. This CDR3 comprises 16 residues. Trimming removed 4 bases from V and 0 bases from J; junction bases left unmatched: 3. In germline, CDR1 is MDHEN, CDR2 SYDVKM. The CDR3: CASSSTGGSTNEKLFF. The CDR3 region has the DNA TGTGCCAGCAGTTCAACAGGGGGCTCAACTAATGAAAAACTGTTTTTT.

This rearrangement joins TRBV7-3 to TRBJ2-5; D is uncertain. The V end was cut by 1 base, the J end by 5 bases, with 14 bases between. The CDR3 consists of 15 residues. Germline values: CDR1 SGHTA, CDR2 FQGTGA. CDR3 in amino acids: CASSLIADHYETQYF. CDR3 nucleotides: TGTGCCAGCAGCTTAATTGCCGACCACTATGAGACCCAGTACTTC.

V gene TRBV30 combines with J gene TRBJ1-2; unclear D gene. Germline V gene data show CDR1 as GTSNPN and CDR2 as SVGIG (reference sequence). The CDR3 contains 14 residues. The V gene lost 0 bases and the J gene lost 2 bases, with 10 bases spanning the gap. CDR3 DNA: TGTGCCTGGAGTGTACTGGGCGGGAACTATGGCTACACCTTC. This sequence encodes CAWSVLGGNYGYTF. Drawing the rest from reference TRBV30 and TRBJ1-2, the complete variable domain is SQTIHQWPATLVQPVGSPLSLECTVEGTSNPNLYWYRQAAGRGLQLLFYSVGIGQISSEVPQNLSASRPQDRQFILSSKKLLLSDSGFYLCAWSVLGGNYGYTFGSGTRLTVV.

This rearrangement joins TRBV27 to TRBJ2-7; D may be TRBD2 (5 bases). CDR1 and CDR2 from the germline V gene are MNHEY and SMNVEV (reference sequence). This CDR3 region has 14 residues. V was trimmed by 5 bases and J by 3 bases, leaving 14 bases between them. The DNA of the CDR3 is TGTGCCAGCAGTCGGGGTGCCCCCAACTACGAGCAGTACTTC. Translating it yields CASSRGAPNYEQYF.

In nucleotides, the CDR3 is TGTGCCAGCAGTCCGCGAGGGACTAGCGGGAGGTGGGCCTCCTACGAGCAGTACTTC. This encodes CASSPRGTSGRWASYEQYF. The chain uses TRBV27 and TRBJ2-7, with TRBD2 matching 15 bases. Losses at the gene ends were 5 bases for V and 0 bases for J; bases not matched to a gene: 11. The CDR3 is 19 residues long. In germline, CDR1 is MNHEY, CDR2 SMNVEV (reference sequence).

The sample holds a few counts of this clone. The V and J genes are TRBV19 and TRBJ1-3, with D possibly TRBD1 on 6 matching bases. Germline V gene lookup returns CDR1 LNHDA and CDR2 SQIVND (reference sequence). The V gene lost 5 bases and the J gene lost 0 bases, with 8 bases spanning the gap. The CDR3 runs 14 residues. This CDR3 is CASSGQTSGNTIYF. The CDR3 DNA is TGTGCCAGTAGTGGACAGACCTCTGGAAACACCATATATTTT.

The V gene is TRBV7-2, the J gene TRBJ2-1, with no clear D. V lost 5 bases to trimming and J lost 4 bases, with 18 bases between them. Germline loops: CDR1 SGHTA, CDR2 FQGNSA. The CDR3 spans 16 residues. CDR3 sequence: CASSPTREARYNEQFF. The CDR3 coding sequence is TGTGCCAGCAGCCCAACTCGCGAGGCCCGATACAATGAGCAGTTCTTC. The full variable domain, rest sourced from reference TRBV7-2 and TRBJ2-1, is GAGVSQSPSNKVTEKGKDVELRCDPISGHTALYWYRQSLGQGLEFLIYFQGNSAPDKSGLPSDRFSAERTGGSVSTLTIQRTQQEDSAVYLCASSPTREARYNEQFFGPGTRLTVL.

The CDR3 loop reads CASSPPGQGTYEQYF. For the CDR3, the DNA is TGTGCCAGCTCACCACCGGGACAGGGTACCTACGAGCAGTACTTC. The chain carries TRBV18 and TRBJ2-7, with TRBD1 identical over 9 bases. J gave up 2 bases and V 0 bases, and 2 bases lay outside the gene matches. CDR1 is KGHSH, CDR2 LQKENI, per germline. The CDR3 is 15 amino acids. The full variable domain, completed using reference TRBV18 and TRBJ2-7, is NAGVMQNPRHLVRRRGQEARLRCSPMKGHSHVYWYRQLPEEGLKFMVYLQKENIIDESGMPKERFSAEFPKEGPSILRIQQVVRGDSAAYFCASSPPGQGTYEQYFGPGTRLTVT.

This chain uses TRBV19 with TRBJ2-3; 9 positions agree with TRBD2. The CDR3 is 14 residues long. After removal of 6 bases from V and 4 bases from J, the junction contained 5 bases not matched to a gene. In germline, CDR1 is LNHDA, CDR2 SQIVND (reference sequence). This CDR3 reads CASSASGTADTQYF. CDR3 nucleotides: TGTGCCAGTAGCGCTAGCGGGACCGCAGATACGCAGTATTTT.

The chain has TRBV10-1 and TRBJ2-1; 14 bases align to TRBD2. Germline V gene sequence: CDR1 WNHNN, CDR2 SYGVQD (reference sequence). Losses at the gene ends were 2 bases for V and 8 bases for J; bases not matched to a gene: 2. The CDR3 spans 15 residues. CDR3 amino acids: CASSEGTSGGDEQFF. CDR3 bases: TGCGCCAGCAGTGAGGGGACTAGCGGGGGCGATGAGCAGTTCTTC.

The rearrangement joins TRBV6-5 to TRBJ1-2; D remains unclear. The length of the CDR3 is 14 residues. Trimming took 1 base from V and 8 from J, leaving 14 bases between them. Looked up from germline, CDR1 is MNHEY and CDR2 is SVGAGI. The CDR3 spells CASSYFHSADGYTF. DNA of the CDR3: TGTGCCAGCAGTTACTTTCACTCAGCGGACGGCTACACCTTC.

The chain links TRBV5-1 to TRBJ2-2, with 12 nucleotides matching TRBD2. CDR1 SGHRS and CDR2 YFSETQ come from the germline V gene. Trimming took 6 bases from V and 5 from J; bases not matched to a gene: 5. The CDR3 loop spans 15 amino acids. The CDR3 DNA sequence: TGCGCCAGCAACTCCGGGACTAGCGGGACCGGGGAGCTGTTTTTT. Residues: CASNSGTSGTGELFF.

This sequence joins TRBV29-1 and TRBJ1-4; D may be TRBD1 (5 bases). Germline V gene data show CDR1 as SQVTM and CDR2 as ANQGSEA. The length of the CDR3 is 13 residues. Trimming left V 4 bases short and J 8 bases short, with 14 bases between. The CDR3 DNA is TGCAGCGTTGTTATGCAGGGAGGCGAAAAACTGTTTTTT. Translating gives CSVVMQGGEKLFF. The whole variable domain, remainder taken from reference TRBV29-1 and TRBJ1-4, is SAVISQKPSRDICQRGTSLTIQCQVDSQVTMMFWYRQQPGQSLTLIATANQGSEATYESGFVIDKFPISRPNLTFSTLTVSNMSPEDSSIYLCSVVMQGGEKLFFGSGTQLSVL.

This sequence joins TRBV7-9 and TRBJ1-2, with D perhaps matching TRBD1 (5 bases). In germline, CDR1 is SEHNR, CDR2 FQNEAQ (reference sequence). This CDR3 region has 14 residues. With 0 bases removed from V and 8 bases from J, the gap between germline ends came to 13 bases. The CDR3 DNA reads TGTGCCAGCAGCTTAGCGGGGGGGAATGGAGGCTACACCTTC. Translated, it gives CASSLAGGNGGYTF.

The V and J genes are TRBV28 and TRBJ2-7; 9 bases agree with TRBD1. This CDR3 is built from 14 residues. V was pared by 9 bases and J by 2 bases, with 8 bases of the junction left unmatched. Germline CDR1 MDHEN, CDR2 SYDVKM. CDR3 in DNA: TGTGCCAGTTACCCCGGGACAGGGACCTACGAGCAGTACTTC. This translates into CASYPGTGTYEQYF.

The V and J genes are TRBV5-6 and TRBJ1-1, with 8 bases that match TRBD1. This CDR3 comprises 12 residues. The trim removed 7 bases at V and 10 bases at J, leaving 9 bases unmatched. Germline CDR1 and CDR2: SGHDT and YYEEEE. The CDR3 loop reads CASAGQGFGAFF. The CDR3 nucleotides read TGTGCCAGCGCCGGACAGGGCTTTGGAGCTTTCTTT.

The chain carries TRBV29-1 and TRBJ2-5; 8 bases map to TRBD1. V gave up 4 bases and J gave up 3 bases; unmatched junction bases: 1. This CDR3 contains 12 residues. The germline CDR1 and CDR2 sequences are SQVTM and ANQGSEA. The chain's CDR3 is CSVAGQEETQYF. DNA of the CDR3: TGCAGCGTTGCGGGACAGGAAGAGACCCAGTACTTC.

The genes are TRBV5-1 and TRBJ2-7; D ambiguous. CDR3 length: 13 residues. V was clipped by 0 bases and J by 3 bases, with 7 bases between them. CDR1 and CDR2 (germline): SGHRS, YFSETQ. CDR3 DNA sequence: TGCGCCAGCAGCTTGGCTAGAGACTACGAGCAGTACTTC. Its translation: CASSLARDYEQYF.

The chain couples TRBV10-3 to TRBJ1-4, with a tentative D call TRBD1 (5 bases). Germline CDR1 and CDR2: ENHRY and SYGVKD. Trimming took 6 bases from V and 3 from J, leaving 14 bases between them. The CDR3 spans 15 residues. CDR3 sequence reads: CAIRADSNSNEKLFF. CDR3 nucleotide sequence: TGTGCCATCAGGGCTGACAGTAATTCTAATGAAAAACTGTTTTTT.